One sample yielded the 23 T cell receptor beta chains listed below, sequenced in a study of shared clonotypes between healthy human individuals. TCRdb's table, derived via immunoSEQ multiplex PCR, lists solely in-frame clones and lacks some. The sample carries 760,000 or so clones, roughly 96% recorded once. Naive CD8 cells, CD45RO-negative and positively selected for CCR7, excluded terminally differentiated effector memory CD45RA+ cells. What was sequenced was naive CD8+ T cells sorted from blood. The source is a young man in good health.

The rearrangement uses TRBV27 and TRBJ1-5; D is perhaps TRBD1 (6 bases). The CDR3 length is 15 residues. In germline, CDR1 is MNHEY, CDR2 SMNVEV (reference sequence). Trimming removed 7 bases at V and 1 base at J, with 14 bases between. The CDR3, as DNA: TGTGCCAGCAAAACCGGGACATTAAGCAATCAGCCCCAGCATTTT. Translating gives CASKTGTLSNQPQHF.

The chain carries TRBV18 and TRBJ2-7, with D uncertain. The CDR3 has 15 residues. Germline V lookup: CDR1 KGHSH, CDR2 LQKENI. The V end was cut by 2 bases, the J end by 6 bases, with 17 bases between. In DNA, the CDR3 is TGTGCCAGCTCACCAAAATCTGGAACACCGGGCGAGCAGTACTTC. Translation: CASSPKSGTPGEQYF.

This rearrangement joins TRBV7-8 to TRBJ2-5; D is undetermined. Germline CDR1 and CDR2: SGHVS and FQNEAQ. This CDR3 is 17 amino acids long. V shed 2 bases and J shed 4 bases, with 20 bases lying between them. The CDR3 bases are TGTGCCAGCAGCTTACGAGTAGCCGGGTGGGAAGGAGAGACCCAGTACTTC. Protein sequence: CASSLRVAGWEGETQYF.

The rearrangement links TRBV7-9 to TRBJ2-1; possible D gene TRBD2, 5 bases. Germline assignment: CDR1 SEHNR and CDR2 FQNEAQ (reference sequence). Trimming cost V 5 bases and J 2 bases, with 13 bases left between them. This CDR3 contains 15 residues. CDR3 DNA sequence: TGTGCCAGCAGCACCACTAGGTTGCCCTACAATGAGCAGTTCTTC. This sequence encodes CASSTTRLPYNEQFF.

This rearrangement joins TRBV7-3 to TRBJ2-7; D not certain. V dropped 1 base and J dropped 3 bases, with 13 bases sitting between them. This CDR3 is 15 amino acids long. CDR1 is SGHTA and CDR2 is FQGTGA in the germline V gene. CDR3 nucleotides: TGTGCCAGCAGCTTAATTGGTGGCGGAAACTACGAGCAGTACTTC. Protein: CASSLIGGGNYEQYF.

This clone appeared a single time. The gene calls are TRBV5-1 and TRBJ2-3; D is perhaps TRBD1 (5 bases). CDR3 length: 17 residues. Per the germline V gene, CDR1 is SGHRS and CDR2 is YFSETQ. Between the trimmed V and J ends, which lost 0 bases and 2 bases, there was a span of 16 bases. The CDR3 DNA sequence: TGCGCCAGCAGCTTGGTAGGACACGGTATGAACACAGATACGCAGTATTTT. It codes for CASSLVGHGMNTDTQYF.

The chain couples TRBV27 to TRBJ2-2; 8 bases map to TRBD1. The V gene end was trimmed by 3 bases and the J gene end by 5 bases; junction bases not matched to a gene: 8. The length of the CDR3 is 16 residues. The germline V gene encodes CDR1 MNHEY and CDR2 SMNVEV (reference sequence). The CDR3 reads CASSLPDRGRTGELFF. CDR3 sequence (DNA): TGTGCCAGCAGTTTGCCTGACAGGGGCAGGACCGGGGAGCTGTTTTTT.

In regard to this clone: The limits of the CDR3 on the DNA are not certain, so only TCRdb's listed CDR3 is given. The chain has TRBV7-6 and TRBJ1-5; the listed D gene, TRBD1, was not tested against the DNA. CDR1 and CDR2 (germline): SGHVS, FNYEAQ. The CDR3 adds up to 13 amino acids, both ends counted. This chain's CDR3 is CASSFGPGEPQHF.

This rearrangement joins TRBV27 to TRBJ1-5, with D maybe TRBD1 (6 bases). The CDR3 extends over 17 amino acids. V was trimmed by 0 bases and J by 1 base, leaving 13 bases between them. Germline loops: CDR1 MNHEY, CDR2 SMNVEV (reference sequence). Written as DNA, the CDR3 is TGTGCCAGCAGTTTATCCCGCAGGGGATGGAGCAATCAGCCCCAGCATTTT. It codes for CASSLSRRGWSNQPQHF.

This chain uses TRBV19 with TRBJ1-5; D call uncertain. Trimming shortened V by 6 bases and J by 2 bases, and 8 bases separated the two germline ends. CDR3 length: 13 amino acids. In germline, CDR1 is LNHDA, CDR2 SQIVND (reference sequence). DNA of the CDR3: TGTGCCAGTAGCCCCCGGGGCAATCAGCCCCAGCATTTT. Its protein is CASSPRGNQPQHF.

This chain uses TRBV13 with TRBJ1-1; D is uncertain. Trimming removed 5 bases at V and 4 bases at J, with 14 bases between. The germline V gene encodes CDR1 PRHDT and CDR2 FYEKMQ (reference sequence). CDR3 length: 14 residues. The CDR3 sequence: CASSPQLSGTEAFF. The CDR3 nucleotides are TGTGCCAGCAGCCCCCAGTTAAGTGGCACTGAAGCTTTCTTT.

As for this clone: This same CDR3 is encoded by further DNA sequences in the sample. The V call is TRBV29-1, the J call TRBJ1-1; D ambiguous. This CDR3 has 12 amino acids. The ends were cut back, 1 base at V and 1 base at J, with 4 bases in the middle. Looked up from germline, CDR1 is SQVTM and CDR2 is ANQGSEA. The CDR3 coding sequence is TGCAGCGTTGAAGGGAGGAACACTGAAGCTTTCTTT. Translated, it gives CSVEGRNTEAFF.

The V gene is TRBV9, the J gene TRBJ2-1; TRBD1 or TRBD2 may be the D gene (5 bases each). The germline V gene has CDR1 SGDLS and CDR2 YYNGEE. The CDR3 extends over 16 amino acids. V lost 4 bases and J lost 0, with 14 bases in between. CDR3 sequence: CASSPIGAGSYNEQFF. In nucleotides, the CDR3 is TGTGCCAGCAGCCCCATCGGGGCCGGCTCCTACAATGAGCAGTTCTTC.

This sequence joins TRBV6-6 and TRBJ2-3, with D unresolved. The length of the CDR3 is 12 residues. The germline V gene encodes CDR1 MNHNY and CDR2 SVGAGI (reference sequence). Trimming left V 6 bases short and J 0 bases short, with 4 bases between. The CDR3 DNA sequence: TGTGCCAGCAGGTCTAGCACAGATACGCAGTATTTT. Translating gives CASRSSTDTQYF.

Concerning this clone itself: The same CDR3 can be traced to other DNA sequences in this sample. This chain connects TRBV27 to TRBJ2-1; possible D gene TRBD2, 6 bases. The V end was cut by 2 bases, the J end by 6 bases, with 8 bases between. The CDR3 loop spans 13 amino acids. Germline lookup yields CDR1 MNHEY and CDR2 SMNVEV (reference sequence). The CDR3 reads CASSLGRGNEQFF. The CDR3 DNA is TGTGCCAGCAGTTTAGGGCGGGGCAATGAGCAGTTCTTC.

The chain combines TRBV13 with TRBJ2-1; 11 nucleotides agree with TRBD2. Losses at the gene ends were 2 bases for V and 9 bases for J; bases not matched to a gene: 0. The CDR3 length is 13 residues. Germline CDR1 reads PRHDT; CDR2 reads FYEKMQ (reference sequence). In DNA, the CDR3 is TGTGCCAGCAGCTTAACTAGCGGGGGTGAGCAGTTCTTC. Protein product: CASSLTSGGEQFF.

The V gene is TRBV29-1, the J gene TRBJ2-2; possibly TRBD2 for D (5 bases). V was clipped by 1 base and J by 2 bases, with 8 bases between them. Germline lookup yields CDR1 SQVTM and CDR2 ANQGSEA. There are 14 residues in the CDR3. The CDR3: CSVEGTPNTGELFF. CDR3 coding DNA: TGCAGCGTTGAAGGGACTCCCAACACCGGGGAGCTGTTTTTT.

This chain joins TRBV11-2 and TRBJ2-7; D is perhaps TRBD1 (5 bases). Trimming stripped 1 base from V and 0 bases from J, with 13 bases between. The CDR3 is made up of 16 amino acids. Germline CDR1 is SGHAT and CDR2 is FQNNGV. For the CDR3, the DNA is TGTGCCAGCAGCTTAGGTGGTGCAGGGCTCTCCTACGAGCAGTACTTC. This gives the protein CASSLGGAGLSYEQYF.

The chain couples TRBV19 to TRBJ2-6, with TRBD1 as a possible D gene (6 bases). Looked up from germline, CDR1 is LNHDA and CDR2 is SQIVND (reference sequence). The CDR3 is 17 amino acids. The ends were cut back, 2 bases at V and 0 bases at J, with 11 bases in the middle. The CDR3 DNA follows: TGTGCCAGTAGTATAACAGGGTTCCTCTCTGGGGCCAACGTCCTGACTTTC. It translates to CASSITGFLSGANVLTF.

The V and J genes are TRBV9 and TRBJ2-2; TRBD2 might be the D (6 bases). The CDR3 has 15 amino acids. Trimming stripped 7 bases from V and 4 bases from J, with 17 bases between. Per germline, CDR1 SGDLS and CDR2 YYNGEE. CDR3 amino acids: CASGRGSSVTGELFF. The CDR3 DNA reads as TGTGCCAGCGGCCGAGGGTCTAGCGTCACCGGGGAGCTGTTTTTT.

The V gene is TRBV11-3, the J gene TRBJ2-7; 8 bases line up with TRBD1. The CDR3 spans 12 residues. Trimming took 6 bases from V and 7 from J; bases not matched to a gene: 5. Germline V CDR1 and CDR2: SGHNT, YENEEA. In DNA form, the CDR3 reads TGTGCCAGCAGTCCGGACAGGGAGGAGCAGTACTTC. Translation: CASSPDREEQYF.

The chain uses TRBV4-2 and TRBJ2-7, with D uncertain. This CDR3 spans 16 amino acids. Between the trimmed V and J ends, which lost 1 base and 3 bases, there was a span of 16 bases. Per germline, CDR1 LGHNA and CDR2 YNFKEQ. This chain's CDR3 is CASSQAPLWSGYEQYF. The CDR3 region has the DNA TGTGCCAGCAGCCAAGCCCCGCTCTGGTCGGGCTACGAGCAGTACTTC.

The chain joins TRBV27 to TRBJ2-1; TRBD2 aligns across 9 bases. The CDR3 covers 14 residues. J gave up 10 bases and V 3 bases, and 7 bases lay outside the gene matches. The V gene's germline CDR1 is MNHEY and CDR2 SMNVEV (reference sequence). CDR3 in amino acids: CASSFGLASQEQFF. In DNA form, the CDR3 reads TGTGCCAGCAGTTTTGGACTAGCGTCCCAGGAGCAGTTCTTC.